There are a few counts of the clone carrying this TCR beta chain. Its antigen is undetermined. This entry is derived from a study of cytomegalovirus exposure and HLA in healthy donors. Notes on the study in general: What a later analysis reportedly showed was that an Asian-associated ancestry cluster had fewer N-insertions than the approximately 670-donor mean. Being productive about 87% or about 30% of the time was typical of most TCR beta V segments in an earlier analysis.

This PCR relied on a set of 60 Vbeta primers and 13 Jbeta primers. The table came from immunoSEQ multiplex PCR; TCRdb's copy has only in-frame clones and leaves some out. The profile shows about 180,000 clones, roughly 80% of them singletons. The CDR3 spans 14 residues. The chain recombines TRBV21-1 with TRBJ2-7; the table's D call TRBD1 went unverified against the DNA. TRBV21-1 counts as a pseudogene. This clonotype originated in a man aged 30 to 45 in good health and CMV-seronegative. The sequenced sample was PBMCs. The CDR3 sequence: CASSARDRGYEQYF. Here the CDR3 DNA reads TGTGCCAGCAGCGCCCGGGACAGGGGCTACGAGCAGTACTTC.